The clone carrying this T cell receptor beta chain occurred many times. No ophthalmopathy progression within 18 months constituted stable Graves' hyperthyroidism. Newly diagnosed patients aged 18 to 65 had hyperthyroidism of under 2 months' duration. TCR beta CDR3 sequences were amplified from RNA transcripts. The HTBI primer set drove a first-round RT-PCR of the TCR CDR3. One entry per CDR3 protein results from TCRdb running MiXCR on the multiplex PCR reads. The table lists some 620,000 distinct CDR3 sequences, roughly 15% of them singletons. The V gene lost 1 base and the J gene lost 4 bases, with 17 bases spanning the gap. The CDR3 is made up of 16 amino acids. Germline values: CDR1 SGHTA, CDR2 FQGNSA. The sample belongs to a study of T cells in Graves' hyperthyroidism and ophthalmopathy.

V and J are TRBV7-2 and TRBJ2-7, with a weak D call TRBD2 (6 bases). This TCR derives from a woman aged 30 to 39 with Graves' hyperthyroidism. The sequencing input was blood. In DNA, the CDR3 is TGTGCCAGCAGCTTAGGCGGTAGTAGCGGACCATACGAGCAGTACTTC. Its protein is CASSLGGSSGPYEQYF. The full variable domain, completed using reference TRBV7-2 and TRBJ2-7, is GAGVSQSPSNKVTEKGKDVELRCDPISGHTALYWYRQSLGQGLEFLIYFQGNSAPDKSGLPSDRFSAERTGGSVSTLTIQRTQQEDSAVYLCASSLGGSSGPYEQYFGPGTRLTVT.